This T cell receptor beta chain was sequenced during a study of blood T cell repertoires in COVID-19. The wider study: PBMCs, B-cell-depleted T cells, or T cells provided the cDNA or gDNA that made up the material.

Study processing details: Estimated nucleated cell counts came from reference gene primer amplification. The assay was immunoSEQ multiplex PCR, and TCRdb's table has in-frame clones only and misses some. V and J calls and clone size are given by that table; D and trimming were obtained from the DNA. The table includes under 150,000 clones, 75% to 85% detected once. CDR1 LGHNA and CDR2 YNFKEQ come from the germline V gene. This CDR3 has 15 amino acids. The trim removed 2 bases at V and 5 bases at J, leaving 9 bases unmatched. This clone was recorded at least ten times. The source material was peripheral blood. The V gene is TRBV4-2, the J gene TRBJ2-7, with TRBD1 matching over 7 bases. This clonotype was sampled from a man in his sixties with acute or convalescent COVID-19. CDR3 coding DNA: TGTGCCAGCAGCCAAAATGAGGGGGCGAGGGACGAGCAGTACTTC. Protein sequence: CASSQNEGARDEQYF.